This TCR beta chain was observed in a study of blood T cell repertoires in COVID-19. Study information: Both acute and convalescent COVID-19 samples were obtained from the United States, Italy and Spain.

Clones were sequenced by immunoSEQ multiplex PCR, and TCRdb holds only the in-frame ones, with some missing. The data contain roughly 200,000 clones, more than 75% of them singletons. The sequence was collected from a person aged 70 to 85 with COVID-19, enrolled during active disease. Sample: peripheral blood.

The CDR3 coding sequence is TGTGCCAGCAGCGACACCGGACAAGGACCATACGGCTACACCTTC. Translated: CASSDTGQGPYGYTF. The V gene is TRBV11-2, the J gene TRBJ1-2; weak D call: TRBD1 (5 bases). This CDR3 has 15 residues. Trimming pared 5 bases from V and 8 bases from J, leaving 21 bases between. The germline CDR1 and CDR2 sequences are SGHAT and FQNNGV.